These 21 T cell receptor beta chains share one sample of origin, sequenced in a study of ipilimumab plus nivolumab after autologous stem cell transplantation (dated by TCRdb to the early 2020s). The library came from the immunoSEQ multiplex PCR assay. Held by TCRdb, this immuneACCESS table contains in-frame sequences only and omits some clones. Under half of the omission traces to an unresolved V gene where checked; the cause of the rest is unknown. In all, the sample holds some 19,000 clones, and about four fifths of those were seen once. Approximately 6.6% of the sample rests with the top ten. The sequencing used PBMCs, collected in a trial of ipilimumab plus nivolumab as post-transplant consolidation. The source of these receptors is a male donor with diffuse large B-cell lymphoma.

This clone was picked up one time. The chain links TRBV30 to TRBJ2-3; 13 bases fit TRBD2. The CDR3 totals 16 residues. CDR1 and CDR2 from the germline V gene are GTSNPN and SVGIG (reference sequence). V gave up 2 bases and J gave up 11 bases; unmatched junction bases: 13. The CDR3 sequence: CAWSLGLAGLTMVQYF. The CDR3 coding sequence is TGTGCCTGGAGTCTGGGACTAGCGGGGCTCACGATGGTGCAGTATTTT.

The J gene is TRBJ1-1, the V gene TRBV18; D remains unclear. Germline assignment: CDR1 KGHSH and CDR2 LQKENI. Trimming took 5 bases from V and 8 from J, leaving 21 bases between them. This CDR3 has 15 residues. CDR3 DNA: TGTGCCAGCTCATCGGGGTTTACCCCAATCGGCGAAGCTTTCTTT. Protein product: CASSSGFTPIGEAFF. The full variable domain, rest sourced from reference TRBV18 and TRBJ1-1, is NAGVMQNPRHLVRRRGQEARLRCSPMKGHSHVYWYRQLPEEGLKFMVYLQKENIIDESGMPKERFSAEFPKEGPSILRIQQVVRGDSAAYFCASSSGFTPIGEAFFGQGTRLTVV.

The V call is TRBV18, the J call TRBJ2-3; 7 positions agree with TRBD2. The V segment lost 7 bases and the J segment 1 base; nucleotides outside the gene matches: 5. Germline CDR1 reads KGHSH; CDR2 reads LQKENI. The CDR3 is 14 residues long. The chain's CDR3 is CASLMAGGTDTQYF. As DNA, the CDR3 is TGTGCCAGCTTAATGGCGGGGGGCACAGATACGCAGTATTTT.

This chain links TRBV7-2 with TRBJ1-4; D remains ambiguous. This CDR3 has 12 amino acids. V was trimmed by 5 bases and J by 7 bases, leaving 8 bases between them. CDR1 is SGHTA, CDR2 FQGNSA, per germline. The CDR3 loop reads CASSPPSEKLFF. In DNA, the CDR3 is TGTGCCAGCAGCCCTCCGAGTGAAAAACTGTTTTTT.

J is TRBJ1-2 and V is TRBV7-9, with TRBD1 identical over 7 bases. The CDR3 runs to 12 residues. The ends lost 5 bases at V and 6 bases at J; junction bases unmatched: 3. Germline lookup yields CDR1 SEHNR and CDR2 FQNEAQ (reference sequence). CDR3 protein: CASSPQGDGYTF. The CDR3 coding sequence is TGTGCCAGCAGCCCTCAGGGGGATGGCTACACCTTC.

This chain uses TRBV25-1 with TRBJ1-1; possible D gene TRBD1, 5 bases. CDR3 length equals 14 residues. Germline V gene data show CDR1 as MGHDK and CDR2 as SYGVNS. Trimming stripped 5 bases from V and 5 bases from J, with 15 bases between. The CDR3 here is CASSFAGMGTEAFF. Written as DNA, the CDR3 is TGTGCCAGCAGTTTCGCAGGGATGGGGACTGAAGCTTTCTTT. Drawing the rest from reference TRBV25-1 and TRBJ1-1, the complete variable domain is EADIYQTPRYLVIGTGKKITLECSQTMGHDKMYWYQQDPGMELHLIHYSYGVNSTEKGDLSSESTVSRIRTEHFPLTLESARPSHTSQYLCASSFAGMGTEAFFGQGTRLTVV.

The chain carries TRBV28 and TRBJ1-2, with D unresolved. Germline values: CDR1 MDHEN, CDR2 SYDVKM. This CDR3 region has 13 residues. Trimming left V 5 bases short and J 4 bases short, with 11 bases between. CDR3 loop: CASSPVNSYGYTF. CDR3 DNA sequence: TGTGCCAGCAGTCCCGTGAACTCCTATGGCTACACCTTC.

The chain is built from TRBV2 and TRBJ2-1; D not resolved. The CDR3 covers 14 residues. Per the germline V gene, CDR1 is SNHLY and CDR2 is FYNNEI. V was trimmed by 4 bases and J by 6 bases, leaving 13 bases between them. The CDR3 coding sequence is TGTGCCAGCAGTGGTTCCCAGGCTGGCAATGAGCAGTTCTTC. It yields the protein CASSGSQAGNEQFF.

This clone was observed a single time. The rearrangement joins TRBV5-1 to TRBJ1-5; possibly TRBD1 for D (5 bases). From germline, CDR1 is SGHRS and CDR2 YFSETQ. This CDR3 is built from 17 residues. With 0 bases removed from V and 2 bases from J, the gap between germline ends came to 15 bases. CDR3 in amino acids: CASSLVPRENGNQPQHF. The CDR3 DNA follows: TGCGCCAGCAGCTTGGTTCCCAGGGAAAACGGCAATCAGCCCCAGCATTTT.

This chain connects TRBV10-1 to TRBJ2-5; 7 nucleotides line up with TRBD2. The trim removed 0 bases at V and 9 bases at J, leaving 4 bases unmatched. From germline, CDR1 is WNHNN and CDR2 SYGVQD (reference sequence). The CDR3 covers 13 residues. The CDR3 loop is CASSESYREAQYF. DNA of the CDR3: TGCGCCAGCAGTGAGTCGTACCGGGAGGCCCAGTACTTC.

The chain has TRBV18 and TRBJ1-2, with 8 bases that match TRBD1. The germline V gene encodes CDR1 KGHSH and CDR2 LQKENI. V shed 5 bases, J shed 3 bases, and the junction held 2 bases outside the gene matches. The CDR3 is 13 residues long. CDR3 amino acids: CASSTDRDYGYTF. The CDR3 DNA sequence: TGTGCCAGCTCAACGGACAGGGACTATGGCTACACCTTC.

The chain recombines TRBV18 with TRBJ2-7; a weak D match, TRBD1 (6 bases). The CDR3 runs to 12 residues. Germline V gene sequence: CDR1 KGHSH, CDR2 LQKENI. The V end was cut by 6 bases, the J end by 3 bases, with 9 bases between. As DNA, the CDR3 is TGTGCCAGCTCCGGACAGAACTACGAGCAGTACTTC. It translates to CASSGQNYEQYF.

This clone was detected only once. The CDR3 DNA reads as TGTGCCAGTAGTAGCGGGACCCGTGGGGATACGCAGTATTTT. It translates to CASSSGTRGDTQYF. V and J are TRBV19 and TRBJ2-3; possibly TRBD2 for D (6 bases). Germline lookup yields CDR1 LNHDA and CDR2 SQIVND (reference sequence). V was pared by 4 bases and J by 6 bases, with 14 bases between. This CDR3 is 14 amino acids long.

The CDR3 here is CATSSYGTGKSEQYF. DNA for the CDR3: TGTGCCACCAGCAGCTACGGGACAGGGAAGAGCGAGCAGTACTTC. V and J are TRBV15 and TRBJ2-7, with 9 bases that match TRBD1. CDR3 length equals 15 residues. The V gene end was trimmed by 3 bases and the J gene end by 6 bases; junction bases not matched to a gene: 9. Germline CDR1 LNHNV, CDR2 YYDKDF (reference sequence).

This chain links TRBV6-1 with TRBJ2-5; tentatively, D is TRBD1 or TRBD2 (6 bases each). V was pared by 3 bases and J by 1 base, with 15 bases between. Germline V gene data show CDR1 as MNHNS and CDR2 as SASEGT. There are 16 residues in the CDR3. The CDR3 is CASSELVGGPQETQYF. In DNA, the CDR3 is TGTGCCAGCAGTGAGCTTGTGGGGGGCCCCCAAGAGACCCAGTACTTC.

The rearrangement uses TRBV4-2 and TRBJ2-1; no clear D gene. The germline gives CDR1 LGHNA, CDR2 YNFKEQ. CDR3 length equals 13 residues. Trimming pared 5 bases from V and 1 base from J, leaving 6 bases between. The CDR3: CASSKPSYNEQFF. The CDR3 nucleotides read TGTGCCAGCAGCAAGCCGTCCTACAATGAGCAGTTCTTC.

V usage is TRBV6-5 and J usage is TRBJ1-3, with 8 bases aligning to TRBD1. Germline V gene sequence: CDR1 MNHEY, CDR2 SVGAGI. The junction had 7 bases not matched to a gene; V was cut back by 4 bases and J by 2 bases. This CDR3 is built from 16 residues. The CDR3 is CASSSPGTGPGNTIYF. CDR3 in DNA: TGTGCCAGCAGTTCCCCCGGGACAGGTCCTGGAAACACCATATATTTT.

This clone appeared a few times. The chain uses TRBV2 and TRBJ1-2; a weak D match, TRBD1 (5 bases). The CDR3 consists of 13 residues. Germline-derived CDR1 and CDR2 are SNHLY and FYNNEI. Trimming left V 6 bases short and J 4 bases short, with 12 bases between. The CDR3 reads CASSVQVAYGYTF. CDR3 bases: TGTGCCAGCAGCGTACAGGTAGCCTATGGCTACACCTTC.

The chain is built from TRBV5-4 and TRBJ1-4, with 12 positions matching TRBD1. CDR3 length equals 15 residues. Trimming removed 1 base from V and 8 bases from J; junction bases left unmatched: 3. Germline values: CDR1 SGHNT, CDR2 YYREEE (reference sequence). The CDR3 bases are TGTGCCAGCAGCTTGCACGGGACAGGGGGCGAAAAACTGTTTTTT. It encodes CASSLHGTGGEKLFF.

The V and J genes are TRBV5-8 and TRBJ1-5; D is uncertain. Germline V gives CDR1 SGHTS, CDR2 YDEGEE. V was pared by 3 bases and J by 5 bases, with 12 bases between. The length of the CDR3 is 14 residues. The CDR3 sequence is CASSSLFLYQPQHF. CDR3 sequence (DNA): TGTGCCAGCAGCTCACTCTTTCTTTATCAGCCCCAGCATTTT.

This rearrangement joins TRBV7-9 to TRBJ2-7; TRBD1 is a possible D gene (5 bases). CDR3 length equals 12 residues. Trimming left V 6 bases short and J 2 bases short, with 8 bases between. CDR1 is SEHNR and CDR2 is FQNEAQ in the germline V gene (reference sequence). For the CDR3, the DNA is TGTGCCAGCAGACCGGACACCTACGAGCAGTACTTC. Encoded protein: CASRPDTYEQYF.